This paragraph reports one T cell receptor beta chain. Its antigen specificity is not known. Per-base quality was not reported, and no clone a single base away is much larger than it. The data are from a study of cytomegalovirus exposure and HLA in healthy donors (dated by TCRdb to 2016 to 2017). Regarding the research as a whole: An earlier analysis of roughly 500 of the donors reported 276 Gb of sequence data and roughly 120 million unique TCR beta sequences obtained from about 200 million T cells. Among some 400 genotyped donors of the cohort, an average of approximately 200,000 unique TCR beta nucleotide sequences was sequenced per donor, of which about 18% were non-productive. Rather than drawing on any new phenotypic data, the later analysis identified candidate immune exposures from TCR beta sequences and the way those sequences occurred across donors. The genetic ancestry cluster associated with self-reported Caucasian donors included over 80% of the roughly 360 genotyped donors. Donor age, sex, ethnicity and CMV serostatus were compiled together with the repertoire data. Typing coverage varied by locus: roughly 629-640 donors for A, B, C, DRB1 and DQB1; 500 to 550 for DQA1; about 600 for DPA1; roughly 470 for DPB1. A later genetic analysis took genome-wide SNP genotypes for about 60% of the roughly 670 donors and used that subset as a discovery cohort. A separate validation cohort of roughly 120 different subjects was used in addition to the approximately 670-subject first cohort. A later analysis re-analyzed previously published TCR beta repertoires from 600 to 850 donors and added high-resolution HLA genotyping to study TCR occurrence patterns. Both class I and class II loci were covered by HLA typing, at four-digit resolution. All discovery cohort repertoires had been generated using a single sequencing platform. An earlier analysis of 450 to 750 of the donors used high-throughput TCR beta sequencing to judge whether each TCR beta V gene segment behaved as functional or pseudogenic. The study aimed to test whether cataloging public T cell receptors could reveal signatures of past pathogen exposure. Approximately 300 gigabases of sequencing data and 91 million or so unique TCR sequences made up an early release that covered 640 HLA-typed donors. Because of strong linkage in the cohort, five DR-DQ haplotypes were treated as single units for association and clustering. Using immunosequencing, the study profiled T cell repertoires from 500 to 800 subjects and related those repertoires to cytomegalovirus serostatus. High-throughput TCR immunosequencing, statistical association of individual TCRs with disease status, and machine learning were combined to predict cytomegalovirus infection status. Paper-wide results and their limitations: An association between a missense DCLRE1C variant and V-gene and J-gene trimming of TCR beta chains was found in a later genetic analysis and replicated in an independent cohort. In a later analysis, 15,000 to 20,000 TCR beta sequences were associated with specific HLA alleles at a false discovery rate of 0.05. A later analysis found that HLA-associated TCR beta chains were more clonally expanded and had lower generation probabilities than equally common non-associated chains. An earlier analysis of roughly 570 of the donors showed that most TCR beta V segments appeared in productive rearrangements either about 87% or about 30% of the time, which broadly matched IMGT annotations. In this cohort, only TCR beta chains were sequenced, and detectable features were limited by the absence of alpha or paired-chain data. The classifier was reported to diagnose cytomegalovirus status with high specificity and sensitivity in both the original and validation cohorts. Across donors, most TCR sequences were observed very rarely, whereas some public TCRs were present in many individuals. A few of the identified cytomegalovirus-associated TCR beta chains were confirmed in vitro to be specific for cytomegalovirus antigens. A later analysis found that TCR association rates varied across HLA loci, with DRB1 alleles showing the most associated TCRs and HLA-C alleles the fewest. A further reported finding was that TCR beta sequences accurately predicted the HLA-A and HLA-B alleles for most subjects in the first cohort. Because the 87-base-pair reads could not distinguish some IMGT-functional V segments, including TRBV6-2 and TRBV6-3, those segments were excluded. According to a later genetic analysis, donors in an Asian-associated ancestry cluster had fewer N-insertions in productive TCRs than the approximately 670-donor mean. The sequencing pipeline was judged likely to have produced a cluster of highly shared sequence variants as a technical artifact. Roughly 15 rarely observed V segments, including chromosome 9 orphons, were excluded from the earlier analysis of a few hundred of the donors because counts were too low. Sequencing depth was assumed to be roughly uniform across donors in the presence/absence analyses, though that assumption may not hold. Linkage disequilibrium might explain the correlated functional status among segregating V segments, but an unknown experimental factor could not be excluded. It was suggested by the authors that the approach could potentially be generalized to other disease states and immunological phenotypes. Most CMV-associated TCR beta chains appeared to be HLA-restricted in a later analysis, and the HLA associations seemed to be driven largely by CMV exposure. Immune exposure information for the cohort was limited to CMV serostatus. Because HLA typing was missing for some donors at each locus, association tests included only the typed subset. In the study, about 150 TCR beta chains were listed as associated with cytomegalovirus. When HLA alleles, especially DR and DQ, strongly co-occurred, TCR associations were difficult to assign to individual alleles. Several of the top co-occurrence clusters appeared to be linked to parvovirus B19, influenza, CMV and Epstein-Barr virus, according to a later analysis.

According to the germline V gene, CDR1 reads SGDLS and CDR2 reads YYNGEE. There are 18 amino acids in the CDR3, from cysteine to phenylalanine inclusive. The sequence is cut down to CDR3 DNA, 54 bases in frame from base 1. V has 0 bases trimmed and J has 2 bases trimmed; junction bases matching no gene number 10. In total, around 600 healthy bone marrow donors made up the cohort. At the time of sampling, all cohort members were nominally healthy, though unrecorded immune exposures were likely present. The donor tested CMV seropositive, placing the donor among the 289 seropositive members of the cohort. Every donor gave a peripheral blood sample, and the peripheral blood mononuclear cells from that sample were used for TCR beta sequencing. The Qiagen DNeasy Blood Extraction Kit was used to extract genomic DNA from the blood cell samples. To prepare the library, the immunoSEQ multiplex PCR assay was applied. For the multiplex PCR, a mixture combining 60 forward primers for TCR Vbeta segments and 13 reverse primers for TCR Jbeta segments was used. A multiplex PCR assay on genomic DNA amplified the CDR3 region of rearranged TCR beta genes. On the Illumina HiSeq System, the amplified TCR beta libraries were sequenced as 87-base-pair reads. The authors' pipeline ran thus. Across the 500 to 750 repertoires, a later analysis counted 75 million to 90 million unique TCR beta chains, roughly 11 million of which were shared by at least two donors. Raw reads were error-corrected and collapsed into unique sequences by a nearest-neighbor algorithm in which closely related sequences were merged to remove PCR and sequencing errors. CDR3 sequences were aligned to IMGT reference sequences to assign V, D and J gene segments. For a sequence to be retained, at least a six-nucleotide match to both a V gene segment and a J gene segment was required. A rearrangement was called productive if the CDR3 had no stop codons and remained in frame with V and J, and every other rearrangement was called non-productive. Following IMGT convention, CDR3 was defined as the stretch from the second conserved V-encoded cysteine to the conserved J-encoded phenylalanine. Sequences without an unambiguous match to a single V gene segment were excluded from the earlier analysis of over 500 of the donors. An earlier analysis of under 750 of the donors called V segments functional above 56.7% productive rearrangements and segregating when the between-donor standard deviation exceeded 5%. To diagnose cytomegalovirus status from the catalog of TCR beta chain sequences, a statistical classification framework was built. In a later analysis, TCR nucleotide sequences were compared against IMGT/GENE-DB human TR gene sequences so that V and J genes could be assigned. In a later analysis, CDR3 sequences and most-parsimonious VDJ recombination scenarios were assigned using the TCRdist pipeline. A later analysis defined each TCR beta chain by its CDR3 amino acid sequence plus V-gene family, and excluded reads lacking a unique V-gene family. As a way to deal with suspected cross-contamination and a sequencing artifact, a later analysis dropped 450 to 600 nucleotide sequences that were highly shared and had low generation probability. For each public chain, a later analysis derived a clonal expansion index from normalized ranks of inferred template counts within each repertoire. In a later analysis, generation probabilities were computed using a VDJ recombination model fitted to out-of-frame rearrangements, and the results were checked against IGoR. Hypergeometric tests were used in a later analysis to score TCR-TCR, TCR-HLA and TCR-CMV co-occurrence, with a repertoire-size bias correction applied to the TCR pairs. To estimate false discovery rates, a later analysis permuted the HLA or CMV assignments 20 times. A later analysis grouped co-occurring TCRs with DBSCAN, adding TCRdist sequence similarity when clustering within HLA-allele-positive subsets. For co-occurrence clustering, repertoires with fewer than 30,000 or more than 120,000 public chains were excluded, along with about five repertoires with anomalous nucleotide sharing. The table was pulled from immuneACCESS by TCRdb, which kept in-frame rearrangements only. Such tables lose some clones; where checked, under half of the loss comes from unresolved V genes, and the rest has no known cause. The D gene and trimming were derived from the DNA, and the V and J assignments and clone size from that table. A total of approximately 190,000 clones appear in this sample, 75% to 85% of them only once. The top ten hold approximately 2% of the sample.

This receptor chain uses TRBV9 and TRBJ2-3, with 9 junctional bases fitting TRBD2. The sequence derives from a woman aged 18-29 years in good health and CMV-seropositive. The sample comprised PBMCs. The CDR3 reads as follows: CASSVGMSSGGTTDTQYF. The DNA sequence is TGTGCCAGCAGCGTAGGGATGTCAAGCGGGGGGACCACAGATACGCAGTATTTT. Beyond the CDR3, the reference TRBV9 and TRBJ2-3 genes provide the residues; the full variable domain reads: DSGVTQTPKHLITATGQRVTLRCSPRSGDLSVYWYQQSLDQGLQFLIQYYNGEERAKGNILERFSAQQFPDLHSELNLSSLELGDSALYFCASSVGMSSGGTTDTQYFGPGTRLTVL.